The source of this T cell receptor (beta chain) is a study of Ad26.COV2.S vaccination and SARS-CoV-2 variants (dated by TCRdb to about 2021). Study-level background: Sequencing of the TCRbeta repertoire served to evaluate the specificity and breadth of SARS-CoV-2-reactive T cell receptors following Ad26.COV2.S vaccination. A total of around 32 samples were included in the TCR-sequenced set, comprising around 19 Ad26.COV2.S vaccine recipients, 5 placebo recipients and 8 SARS-CoV-2 convalescent individuals. Overall results and qualifications from the work: Ad26.COV2.S recipients had higher spike-specific TCR breadth than placebo recipients (P = 0.0014). Non-spike TCR breadth was comparable between vaccine and placebo recipients, consistent with the vaccine containing only spike. After vaccination, spike-specific CD8+ and CD4+ T cell responses were reported to show substantial breadth. It was noted by the authors that total T cell responses may have been underestimated by the TCR breadth and depth analyses.

The immunoSEQ Assay was the method used to sequence TCRbeta CDR3 regions. After extraction, genomic DNA underwent amplification by bias-controlled multiplex PCR, followed by high-throughput sequencing. Per the original workflow: To quantify the absolute abundance of each unique TCRbeta CDR3 region, sequences were collapsed and filtered. T cell fraction was estimated by normalizing TCRbeta template counts to usable DNA, with usable DNA measured through amplification of reference genes found in all nucleated cells. Repertoire TCRs were annotated as SARS-CoV-2-specific by exact matching of V gene, CDR3 amino acid sequence and J gene to a known reactive TCR set. The reference SARS-CoV-2 TCR set was obtained from MIRA and was filtered for enrichment in COVID-19-positive ImmuneCODE repertoires, whereby public or cross-reactive TCRs were removed. Based on the MIRA antigens, annotated TCRs were further analysed at the level of specific ORF or position within ORF. Breadth was defined as annotated unique rearrangements over total unique productive rearrangements; depth was the summed frequency of those rearrangements. Two-sided Wilcoxon rank-sum tests were used to compare TCR breadth between groups. TCRdb carries this immuneACCESS record with in-frame sequences only. Its versions omit some clonotypes, under half of them owing to an unresolved V gene in the studies checked, with the rest unexplained. That table furnishes V, J and clone size, whereas the DNA furnished D and trimming. The sample table contains about 97,000 clones; only one count was recorded for roughly 75% of them. The top ten clones comprise 15% to 20% of the sample.

Comments on this clone: Its antigen specificity is not known. Base-call qualities are not available, and no considerably larger clone is one nucleotide away.

The time point label for this specimen denotes: individuals recovered from natural SARS-CoV-2 infection. The CDR3 has 13 amino acids, counting the end cysteine and phenylalanine. The only DNA kept is the CDR3, 39 bases in frame from the first base. Germline trimming amounts to 2 bases on V and 5 bases on J, with 3 as the count of junction bases outside the gene matches. CDR1 SQVTM and CDR2 ANQGSEA were looked up in the germline V gene. The sequence came from a human donor who had recovered from COVID-19. Here the sequenced sample was peripheral blood, taken after recovery from COVID-19. The chain uses TRBV29-1 and TRBJ2-1, with 7 bases aligning to TRBD2. CDR3 protein: CSVEPSGNNEQFF. DNA sequence: TGCAGCGTTGAACCAAGCGGGAACAATGAGCAGTTCTTC.